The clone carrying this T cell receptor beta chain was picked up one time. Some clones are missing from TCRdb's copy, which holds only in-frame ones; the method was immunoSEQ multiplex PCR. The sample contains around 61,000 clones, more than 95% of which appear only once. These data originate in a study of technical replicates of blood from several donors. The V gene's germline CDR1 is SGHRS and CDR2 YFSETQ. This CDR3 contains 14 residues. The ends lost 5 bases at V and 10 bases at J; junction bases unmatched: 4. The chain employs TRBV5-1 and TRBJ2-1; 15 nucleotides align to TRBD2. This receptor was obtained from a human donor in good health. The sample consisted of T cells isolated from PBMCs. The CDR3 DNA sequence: TGCGCCAGCAGAAGGACTAGCGGGGGGGCGGAGCAGTTCTTC. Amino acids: CASRRTSGGAEQFF.